This T cell receptor beta chain was recorded in a study of CD8+ T cells in alopecia areata. Across the whole study: Treated patients swallowed 5 to 10 mg of oral tofacitinib twice daily.

Reverse transcription of extracted RNA yielded cDNA, which provided the sequencing template. Sequenced by immunoSEQ multiplex PCR; TCRdb stores in-frame clones only, minus some. The table records fewer than 200,000 clones, 59% of them present only once. Deletions cut 4 bases from V and 1 base from J, with 11 bases between. The CDR3 length is 14 residues. This clone was picked up a small number of times. The origin of this receptor is a human donor with alopecia areata. V gene TRBV23-1 combines with J gene TRBJ2-7; D unresolved. TRBV23-1 is annotated as an ORF whose role is uncertain. The material sequenced was CD4+ T cells sorted from blood, taken at week 0. The CDR3 region has the DNA TGCGCCAGCAGTCCGACGACGCAGTCCTACGAGCAGTACTTC. This translates into CASSPTTQSYEQYF.